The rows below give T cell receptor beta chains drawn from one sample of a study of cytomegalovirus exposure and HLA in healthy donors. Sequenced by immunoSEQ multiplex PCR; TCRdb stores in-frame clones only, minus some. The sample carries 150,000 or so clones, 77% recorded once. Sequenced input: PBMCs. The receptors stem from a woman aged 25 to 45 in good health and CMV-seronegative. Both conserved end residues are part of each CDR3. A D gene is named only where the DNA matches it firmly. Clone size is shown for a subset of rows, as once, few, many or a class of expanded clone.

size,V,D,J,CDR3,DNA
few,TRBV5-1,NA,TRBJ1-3,CASSLTVSGNTIYF,TGCGCCAGCAGCTTGACGGTCTCTGGAAACACCATATATTTT
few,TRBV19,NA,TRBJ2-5,CASSISGRTQYF,TGTGCCAGTAGTATAAGTGGTAGGACCCAGTACTTC
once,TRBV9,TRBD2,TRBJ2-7,CASSAASGVTYEQYF,TGTGCCAGCAGCGCTGCTAGCGGGGTAACCTACGAGCAGTACTTC
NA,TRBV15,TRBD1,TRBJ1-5,CATSRDLTGGGQPQHF,TGTGCCACCAGCAGAGATTTGACAGGGGGCGGTCAGCCCCAGCATTTT
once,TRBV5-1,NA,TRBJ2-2,CASSLANRVRGTGELFF,TGCGCCAGCAGCTTGGCCAATAGGGTGCGGGGAACCGGGGAGCTGTTTTTT
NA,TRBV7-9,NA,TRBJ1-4,CASSRGRAAGNEKLFF,TGTGCCAGCAGCCGAGGGCGGGCGGCTGGTAATGAAAAACTGTTTTTT
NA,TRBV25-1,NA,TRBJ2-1,CASSESGWSSYNEQFF,TGTGCCAGCAGTGAGAGCGGCTGGAGCTCCTACAATGAGCAGTTCTTC
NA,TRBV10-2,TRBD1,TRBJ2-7,CASTRDSLYEQYF,TGCGCCAGCACCCGGGACAGCCTCTACGAGCAGTACTTC
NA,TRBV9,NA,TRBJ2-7,CASSVGDRSYEQYF,TGTGCCAGCAGCGTAGGAGATCGTTCCTACGAGCAGTACTTC
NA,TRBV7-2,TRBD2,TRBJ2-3,CASSLLAGWDTQYF,TGTGCCAGCAGCTTACTAGCGGGGTGGGATACGCAGTATTTT
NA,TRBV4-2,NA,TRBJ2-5,CASSQVGGSGGETQYF,TGTGCCAGCAGCCAAGTTGGCGGTAGCGGTGGGGAGACCCAGTACTTC
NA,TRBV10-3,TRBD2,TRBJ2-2,CAMAAGVKPNTGELFF,TGTGCCATGGCTGCGGGAGTAAAACCAAACACCGGGGAGCTGTTTTTT
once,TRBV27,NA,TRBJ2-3,CASSLRATATDTQYF,TGTGCCAGCAGTTTACGAGCGACAGCTACAGATACGCAGTATTTT
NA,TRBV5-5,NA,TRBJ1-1,CASNPGGLDEAFF,TGTGCCAGCAACCCTGGTGGCCTCGATGAAGCTTTCTTT
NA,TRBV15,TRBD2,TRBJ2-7,CATSRAGGPYEQYF,TGTGCCACCAGCAGAGCGGGGGGGCCTTACGAGCAGTACTTC
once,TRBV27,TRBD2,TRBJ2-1,CASTRRAGGPSSYNEQFF,TGTGCCAGCACCAGAAGGGCGGGAGGGCCGAGCTCCTACAATGAGCAGTTCTTC
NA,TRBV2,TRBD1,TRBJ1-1,CASYPLGQGAGGTEAFF,TGTGCCAGTTACCCTCTCGGACAGGGGGCGGGTGGCACTGAAGCTTTCTTT
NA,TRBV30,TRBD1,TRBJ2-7,CAWRPGTGGSSYEQYF,TGTGCCTGGAGACCCGGGACAGGGGGCAGTTCCTACGAGCAGTACTTC
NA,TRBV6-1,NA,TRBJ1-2,CASGPLRTVEVGYTF,TGTGCCAGCGGGCCTCTTAGGACAGTCGAGGTTGGCTACACCTTC
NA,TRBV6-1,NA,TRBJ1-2,CASSGPGVRINGYTF,TGTGCCAGCAGTGGACCAGGGGTGAGAATAAACGGCTACACCTTC
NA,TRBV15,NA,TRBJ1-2,CATSSSKGQGYGYTF,TGTGCCACCAGCAGCTCGAAGGGACAAGGCTATGGCTACACCTTC
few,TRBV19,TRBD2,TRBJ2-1,CASSIGLAVYNEQFF,TGTGCCAGTAGTATAGGACTAGCGGTTTACAATGAGCAGTTCTTC
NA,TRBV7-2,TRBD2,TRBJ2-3,CASSFTGTSGNTDTQYF,TGTGCCAGCAGCTTTACCGGGACTAGCGGGAACACAGATACGCAGTATTTT
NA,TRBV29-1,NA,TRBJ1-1,CSVEVREAFF,TGCAGCGTTGAAGTGCGTGAAGCTTTCTTT
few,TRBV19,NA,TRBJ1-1,CASSVQLNTEAFF,TGTGCCAGTAGCGTACAGCTAAACACTGAAGCTTTCTTT
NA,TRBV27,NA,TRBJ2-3,CASSLIQTDTQYF,TGTGCCAGCAGTTTAATACAGACAGATACGCAGTATTTT
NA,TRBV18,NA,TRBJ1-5,CASSPLPPTVGGNQPQHF,TGTGCCAGCTCACCCCTCCCTCCGACCGTAGGAGGGAATCAGCCCCAGCATTTT
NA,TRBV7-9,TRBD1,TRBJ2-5,CASSPRRTGETQYF,TGTGCCAGCAGCCCACGCCGGACAGGGGAGACCCAGTACTTC
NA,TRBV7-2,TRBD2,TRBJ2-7,CASSLTSGGYEQYF,TGTGCCAGCAGCCTGACTAGCGGGGGATACGAGCAGTACTTC
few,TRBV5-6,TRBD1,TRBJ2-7,CASNQQGAPYEQYF,TGTGCCAGTAACCAGCAGGGGGCTCCCTACGAGCAGTACTTC
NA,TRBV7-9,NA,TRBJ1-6,CASSLNGARSPLHF,TGTGCCAGCAGCTTAAATGGGGCTCGGTCACCCCTCCACTTT
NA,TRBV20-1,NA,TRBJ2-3,CSARDSYTQYF,TGCAGTGCTAGAGATTCGTATACGCAGTATTTT
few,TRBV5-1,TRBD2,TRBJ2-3,CASLSGSLTDTQYF,TGCGCCAGCCTTAGCGGGAGTCTTACAGATACGCAGTATTTT
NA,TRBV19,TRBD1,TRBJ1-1,CASKTHRDSYTEAFF,TGTGCCAGTAAAACACACCGGGACAGTTACACTGAAGCTTTCTTT
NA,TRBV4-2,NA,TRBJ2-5,CASSQEPGRKETQYF,TGTGCCAGCAGCCAAGAACCAGGGCGCAAAGAGACCCAGTACTTC
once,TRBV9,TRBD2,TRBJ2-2,CASSARTSGRAGELFF,TGTGCCAGCAGCGCAAGGACTAGCGGGAGAGCCGGGGAGCTGTTTTTT
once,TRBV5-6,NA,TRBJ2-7,CASSLQGSSYEQYF,TGTGCCAGCAGCTTGCAGGGAAGTTCGTACGAGCAGTACTTC
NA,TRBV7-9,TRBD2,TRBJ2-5,CASSSGTIRQETQYF,TGTGCCAGCAGCTCCGGGACTATCAGACAAGAGACCCAGTACTTC
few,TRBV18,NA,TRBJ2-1,CASSPPAAEQFF,TGTGCCAGCTCACCACCGGCGGCTGAGCAGTTCTTC
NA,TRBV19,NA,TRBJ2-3,CASSIAGSTDTQYF,TGTGCCAGTAGTATCGCCGGTAGCACAGATACGCAGTATTTT